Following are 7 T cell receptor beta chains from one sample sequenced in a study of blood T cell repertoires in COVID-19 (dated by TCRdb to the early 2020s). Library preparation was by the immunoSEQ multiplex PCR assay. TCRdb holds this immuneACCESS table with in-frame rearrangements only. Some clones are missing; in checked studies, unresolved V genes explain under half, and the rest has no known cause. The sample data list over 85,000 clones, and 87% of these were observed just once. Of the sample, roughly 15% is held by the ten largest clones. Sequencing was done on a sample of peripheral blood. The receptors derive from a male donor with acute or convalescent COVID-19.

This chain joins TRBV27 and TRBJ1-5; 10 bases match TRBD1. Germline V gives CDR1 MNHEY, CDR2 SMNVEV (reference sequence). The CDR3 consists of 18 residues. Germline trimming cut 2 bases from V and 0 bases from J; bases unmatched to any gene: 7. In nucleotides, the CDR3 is TGTGCCAGCAGTTTAGTGGGGACAGGGGCTTATAGCAATCAGCCCCAGCATTTT. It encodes CASSLVGTGAYSNQPQHF.

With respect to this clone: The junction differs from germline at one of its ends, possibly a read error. The CDR3: CASSRDYLETQYF. The CDR3 nucleotides are TGTGCTAGCAGCCGGGACTACCTAGAGACCCAGTACTTC. This chain uses TRBV7-7 with TRBJ2-5; TRBD2 agrees at 7 bases. This CDR3 comprises 13 residues. Germline CDR1 SSHAT, CDR2 FNYEAQ (reference sequence).

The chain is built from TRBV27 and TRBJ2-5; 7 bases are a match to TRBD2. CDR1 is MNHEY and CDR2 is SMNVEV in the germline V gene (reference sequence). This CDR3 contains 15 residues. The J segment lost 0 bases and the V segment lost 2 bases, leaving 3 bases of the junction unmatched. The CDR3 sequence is CASSLTSVNQETQYF. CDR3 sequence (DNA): TGTGCCAGCAGTTTAACTAGCGTAAACCAAGAGACCCAGTACTTC.

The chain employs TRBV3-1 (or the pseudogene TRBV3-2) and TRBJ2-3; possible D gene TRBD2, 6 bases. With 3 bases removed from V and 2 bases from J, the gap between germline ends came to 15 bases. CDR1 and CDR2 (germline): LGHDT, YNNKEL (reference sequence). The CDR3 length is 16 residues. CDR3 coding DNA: TGTGCCAGCAGCCACGGGGGACGGGGGTACACAGATACGCAGTATTTT. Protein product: CASSHGGRGYTDTQYF.

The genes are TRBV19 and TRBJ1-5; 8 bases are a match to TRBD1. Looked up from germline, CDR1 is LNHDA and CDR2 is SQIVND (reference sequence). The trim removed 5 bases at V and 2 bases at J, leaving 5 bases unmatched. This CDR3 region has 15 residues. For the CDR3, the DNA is TGTGCCAGTAGTGTCGACAGGGGTCGCAATCAGCCCCAGCATTTT. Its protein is CASSVDRGRNQPQHF.

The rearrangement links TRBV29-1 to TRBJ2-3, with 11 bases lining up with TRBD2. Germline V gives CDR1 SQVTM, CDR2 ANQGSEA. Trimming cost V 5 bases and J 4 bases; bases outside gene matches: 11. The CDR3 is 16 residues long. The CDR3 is CSVHWTSGSLPDTQYF. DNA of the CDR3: TGCAGCGTTCATTGGACTAGCGGGTCCCTCCCAGATACGCAGTATTTT.

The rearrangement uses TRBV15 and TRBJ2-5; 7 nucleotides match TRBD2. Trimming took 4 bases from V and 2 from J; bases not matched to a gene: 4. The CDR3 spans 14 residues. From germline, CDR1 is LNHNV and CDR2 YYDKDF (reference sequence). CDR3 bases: TGTGCCACCAGCATGGGAGGGATACAAGAGACCCAGTACTTC. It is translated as CATSMGGIQETQYF.